Sequencing of this T cell receptor beta chain was carried out in a study of cytomegalovirus exposure and HLA in healthy donors. The J segment lost 3 bases and the V segment lost 5 bases, leaving 4 bases of the junction unmatched. Germline values: CDR1 MNHEY, CDR2 SMNVEV (reference sequence). The CDR3 is made up of 13 amino acids. A multiplex PCR was run with 60 Vbeta primers and 13 Jbeta primers. Sequencing was performed with immunoSEQ multiplex PCR; in TCRdb, only in-frame clones are kept and a portion is missing. The top ten hold approximately 4.4% of the sample, which has 90,000 or so clones, roughly 73% seen once.

This clonotype originated in a male donor in good health and CMV-seropositive. The J gene is TRBJ2-7, the V gene TRBV27; 7 bases match TRBD1. Input material: PBMCs. The CDR3 reads CASSRTGDYEQYF. Here the CDR3 DNA reads TGTGCCAGCAGTAGAACAGGGGACTACGAGCAGTACTTC.